This section outlines one T cell receptor (beta chain) sequence together with its context. Its antigen is unknown. The data derive from a study of blood T cells in healthy people across ages. Across the study: In model experiments, template switching was able to capture about one barcoded beta molecule for every two T cells that were present.

Then a second PCR, running about 7 to 11 cycles, was carried out with a sample-barcoded 5' primer and a J-beta primer mix. Researchers report that a template-switch adaptor with 12 random nucleotides tagged each cDNA molecule. TCRdb itself ran the 5' RACE reads through MiXCR, one entry per CDR3 protein. The sample consists of 730,000 or so distinct CDR3 sequences, about 42% of them appearing once. The V and J ends lost 8 bases and 1 base respectively, with 8 bases between them. Germline V gene sequence: CDR1 SGHAT, CDR2 FQNNGV. The CDR3 is 12 amino acids. Study conclusions and caveats: The fall in TCR beta diversity per million T cells was roughly linear with age. Donor CMV status, an unknown factor, possibly confounded changes in expanded clonotypes.

This sequence joins TRBV11-2 and TRBJ1-1; weak D call: TRBD1 (6 bases). Sequenced material: blood. This clonotype originated in a woman aged 55-70 years in good health. CDR3 coding DNA: TGTGCCAGCCAGACAGGGAACACTGAAGCTTTCTTT. Amino acids: CASQTGNTEAFF.